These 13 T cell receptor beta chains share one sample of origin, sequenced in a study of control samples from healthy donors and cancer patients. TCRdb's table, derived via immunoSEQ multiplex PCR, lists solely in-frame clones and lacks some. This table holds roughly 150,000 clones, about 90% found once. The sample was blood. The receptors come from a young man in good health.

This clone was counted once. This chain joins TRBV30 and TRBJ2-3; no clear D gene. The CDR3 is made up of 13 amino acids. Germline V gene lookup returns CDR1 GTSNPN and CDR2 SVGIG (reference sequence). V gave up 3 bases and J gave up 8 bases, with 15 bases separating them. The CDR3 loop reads CAWRAPGLGTQYF. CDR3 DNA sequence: TGTGCCTGGAGGGCGCCGGGTTTGGGTACGCAGTATTTT.

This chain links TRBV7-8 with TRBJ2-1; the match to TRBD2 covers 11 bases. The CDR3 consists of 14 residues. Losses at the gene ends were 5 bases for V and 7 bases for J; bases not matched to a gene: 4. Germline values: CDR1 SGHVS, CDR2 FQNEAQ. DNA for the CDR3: TGTGCCAGCAGCATTAGCGGGGGGGCAAATGAGCAGTTCTTC. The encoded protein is CASSISGGANEQFF.

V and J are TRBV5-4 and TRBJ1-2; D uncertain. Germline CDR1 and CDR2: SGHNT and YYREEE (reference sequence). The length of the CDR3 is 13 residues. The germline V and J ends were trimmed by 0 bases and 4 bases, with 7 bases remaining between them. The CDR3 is CASSLEAGYGYTF. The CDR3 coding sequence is TGTGCCAGCAGCTTGGAGGCAGGCTATGGCTACACCTTC.

CDR3 DNA sequence: TGTGCCAGCAGCAAAGGTGTCCGGACGTATGTGGAGACCCAGTACTTC. This codes for CASSKGVRTYVETQYF. This sequence joins TRBV21-1 and TRBJ2-5. TRBV21-1 is a pseudogene locus. This CDR3 has 16 residues.

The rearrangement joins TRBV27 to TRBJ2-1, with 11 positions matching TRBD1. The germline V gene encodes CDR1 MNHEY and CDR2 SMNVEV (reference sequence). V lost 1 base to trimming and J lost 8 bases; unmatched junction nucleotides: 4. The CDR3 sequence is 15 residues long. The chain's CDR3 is CASSLWGQGDDEQFF. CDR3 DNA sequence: TGTGCCAGCAGTTTATGGGGACAGGGGGACGATGAGCAGTTCTTC.

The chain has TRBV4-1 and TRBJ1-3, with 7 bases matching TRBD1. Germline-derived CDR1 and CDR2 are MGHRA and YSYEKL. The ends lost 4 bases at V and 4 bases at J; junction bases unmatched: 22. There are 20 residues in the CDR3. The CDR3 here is CASSPVGTVSAKSPGNTIYF. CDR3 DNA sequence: TGCGCCAGCAGCCCAGTCGGGACAGTCTCCGCCAAGTCGCCCGGAAACACCATATATTTT.

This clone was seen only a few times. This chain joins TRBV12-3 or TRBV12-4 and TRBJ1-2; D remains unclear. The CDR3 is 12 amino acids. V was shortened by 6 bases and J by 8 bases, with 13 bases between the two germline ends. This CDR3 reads CASSLRVRGYTF. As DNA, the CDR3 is TGTGCCAGCAGCCTGAGGGTGCGGGGCTACACCTTC.

The chain's CDR3 is CASSIEWGYTEAFF. Here the CDR3 DNA reads TGTGCCAGTAGTATAGAGTGGGGCTACACTGAAGCTTTCTTT. This chain links TRBV19 with TRBJ1-1; perhaps TRBD1 as D (5 bases). V dropped 0 bases and J dropped 3 bases, with 8 bases sitting between them. CDR3 length: 14 residues. The germline gives CDR1 LNHDA, CDR2 SQIVND (reference sequence).

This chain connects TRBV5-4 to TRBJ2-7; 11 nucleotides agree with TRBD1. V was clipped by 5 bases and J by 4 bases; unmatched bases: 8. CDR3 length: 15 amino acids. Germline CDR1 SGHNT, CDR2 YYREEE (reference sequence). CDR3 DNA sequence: TGTGCCAGCAGACCGCCGGACAGGGGGCGGTACGAGCAGTACTTC. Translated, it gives CASRPPDRGRYEQYF.

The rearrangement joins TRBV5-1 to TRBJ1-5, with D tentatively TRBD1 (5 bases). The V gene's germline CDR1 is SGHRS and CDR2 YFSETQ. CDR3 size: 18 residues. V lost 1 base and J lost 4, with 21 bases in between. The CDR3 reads CASSLKPPRGTANQPQHF. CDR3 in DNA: TGCGCCAGCAGCTTGAAACCACCGAGAGGGACGGCTAATCAGCCCCAGCATTTT.

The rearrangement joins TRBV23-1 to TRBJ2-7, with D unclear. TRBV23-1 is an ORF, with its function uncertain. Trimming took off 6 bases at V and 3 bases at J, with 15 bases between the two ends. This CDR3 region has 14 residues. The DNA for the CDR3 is TGCGCCAGCAGCCCCCCCGGCCAAGGCTACGAGCAGTACTTC. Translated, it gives CASSPPGQGYEQYF.

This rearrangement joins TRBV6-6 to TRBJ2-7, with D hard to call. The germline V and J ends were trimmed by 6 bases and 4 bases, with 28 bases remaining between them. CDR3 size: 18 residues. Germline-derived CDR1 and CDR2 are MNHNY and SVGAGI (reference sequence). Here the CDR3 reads CASSRLSPKSGVPYEQYF. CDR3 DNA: TGTGCCAGCAGCCGACTGTCGCCGAAGAGTGGGGTGCCGTACGAGCAGTACTTC.

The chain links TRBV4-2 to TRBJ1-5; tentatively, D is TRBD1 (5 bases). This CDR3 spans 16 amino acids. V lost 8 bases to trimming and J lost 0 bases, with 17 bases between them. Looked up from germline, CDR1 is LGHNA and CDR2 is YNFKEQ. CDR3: CASAALAGHSNQPQHF. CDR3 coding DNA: TGTGCCAGCGCAGCATTGGCTGGACATAGCAATCAGCCCCAGCATTTT.